Below are 7 T cell receptor beta chains sequenced from a single sample in a study of T cell responses to AZD1222 COVID-19 vaccine. Assay used: immunoSEQ multiplex PCR; TCRdb lists only in-frame clones, some missing. The sample has 250,000 or so clones; more than 80% are singletons. The source was peripheral blood, collected on day 0 of AZD1222 vaccination. The receptors come from an adult in good health.

The V and J genes are TRBV21-1 and TRBJ1-1; the tabulated D call, TRBD1, remains unverified against the DNA. TRBV21-1 counts as a pseudogene. The CDR3 is 16 amino acids. The CDR3 loop is CASSKVLQGRCTEAFF. The CDR3 region has the DNA TGTGCCAGCAGCAAAGTCCTACAGGGTCGATGCACTGAAGCTTTCTTT.

The chain has TRBV24-1 and TRBJ1-5; 7 nucleotides agree with TRBD1. The CDR3 covers 11 residues. CDR1 and CDR2 from the germline V gene are KGHDR and SFDVKD. The ends lost 9 bases at V and 10 bases at J; junction bases unmatched: 5. Written as DNA, the CDR3 is TGTGCCACCGGCCAAGGGGGCCCCCAGCATTTT. Protein: CATGQGGPQHF.

This clone was seen more than once but under ten times. The J gene is TRBJ2-7, the V gene TRBV5-1; 9 nucleotides line up with TRBD1. The germline V gene encodes CDR1 SGHRS and CDR2 YFSETQ. This CDR3 spans 15 amino acids. V was clipped by 2 bases and J by 7 bases; unmatched bases: 10. The chain's CDR3 is CASSFAGQGNGEQYF. The CDR3 coding sequence is TGCGCCAGCAGCTTCGCAGGACAGGGGAATGGGGAGCAGTACTTC.

The chain joins TRBV7-3 to TRBJ2-1; 7 bases fit TRBD2. The CDR3 is 16 residues long. V lost 0 bases to trimming and J lost 4 bases; unmatched junction nucleotides: 6. CDR1 and CDR2 (germline): SGHTA, FQGTGA. CDR3 bases: TGTGCCAGCAGCTTAACTACCCGGGGGGATTACAATGAGCAGTTCTTC. Translating it yields CASSLTTRGDYNEQFF.

The chain uses TRBV7-2 and TRBJ2-2; D perhaps matches TRBD2 (6 bases). V was shortened by 0 bases and J by 4 bases, with 9 bases between the two germline ends. The CDR3 totals 15 residues. Germline CDR1 is SGHTA and CDR2 is FQGNSA. The CDR3 coding sequence is TGTGCCAGCAGCTTAGCGGGGGGAGGCACCGGGGAGCTGTTTTTT. Translated: CASSLAGGGTGELFF.

The chain combines TRBV5-1 with TRBJ1-4; D ambiguous. Trimming shortened V by 4 bases and J by 0 bases, and 10 bases separated the two germline ends. The CDR3 loop spans 15 amino acids. The germline CDR1 and CDR2 sequences are SGHRS and YFSETQ. CDR3 region: CASSLDRSTNEKLFF. The CDR3 region has the DNA TGCGCCAGCAGCCTGGACCGTTCAACTAATGAAAAACTGTTTTTT.

This rearrangement joins TRBV6-5 to TRBJ2-7, with 7 bases fitting TRBD1. V dropped 7 bases and J dropped 12; count of bases not matched to a gene: 15. The CDR3 is 13 amino acids. CDR1 is MNHEY, CDR2 SVGAGI, per germline. CDR3 protein: CASTPRQGSPMYF. The CDR3 DNA reads as TGTGCCAGCACGCCGAGACAGGGATCCCCAATGTACTTC.